The present entry profiles one TCR beta chain with its context. Germline V lookup: CDR1 MNHEY, CDR2 SMNVEV (reference sequence). The CDR3 loop spans 15 amino acids. Trimming cost V 5 bases and J 4 bases; bases outside gene matches: 6. This specimen belongs to a study of blood T cell repertoires in COVID-19. Whole-study context: Sites across the United States, Italy and Spain contributed samples from acute and convalescent COVID-19. Sample material is recorded as cDNA or gDNA derived from T cells, B-cell-depleted T cells, or PBMCs.

As processed by the authors: Amplifying reference gene primers gave estimates of nucleated cell counts. Data came from immunoSEQ multiplex PCR; TCRdb stores just in-frame clones and leaves some out. V and J calls and clone size come straight from that table; D and trimming were deduced from the DNA. The table shows over 350,000 clones, with 75% to 90% occurring only once. V and J are TRBV27 and TRBJ2-1; the match to TRBD2 covers 9 bases. The clonotype originates from a woman aged 30 to 39 with active or convalescent COVID-19. The sequenced sample was peripheral blood. CDR3 nucleotides: TGTGCCAGCAGTCCCTGGCGGGAGGGGTACAATGAGCAGTTCTTC. It is translated as CASSPWREGYNEQFF.